This TCR beta chain was identified during a study of blood T cell repertoires in COVID-19. Study-wide background: COVID-19 samples, acute and convalescent, were from the United States, Italy and Spain.

In the study's own analysis: Cell counts per sample came from amplifying reference gene primers. Libraries were prepared by immunoSEQ multiplex PCR; TCRdb keeps only in-frame clonotypes and omits some of them. V and J calls and clone size are as listed in that table; D and trimming were resolved from the DNA. The sample holds roughly 75,000 clones, approximately 74% seen once. This clone has only one observation. In germline, CDR1 is SGHKS, CDR2 YYEKEE (reference sequence). The CDR3 totals 15 residues. After removal of 3 bases from V and 5 bases from J, the junction contained 5 bases not matched to a gene.

Input material: peripheral blood. The rearrangement uses TRBV5-5 and TRBJ1-6, with 7 bases that match TRBD1. The TCR sequence derives from a human donor with acute or convalescent COVID-19. The donor label of this sample is uncertain. The CDR3: CASSSPTGHNSPLHF. CDR3 nucleotides: TGTGCCAGCAGCTCCCCGACAGGGCATAATTCACCCCTCCACTTT. Based on the CDR3 plus reference TRBV5-5 and TRBJ1-6, the full variable domain is DAGVTQSPTHLIKTRGQQVTLRCSPISGHKSVSWYQQVLGQGPQFIFQYYEKEERGRGNFPDRFSARQFPNYSSELNVNALLLGDSALYLCASSSPTGHNSPLHFGNGTRLTVT.